The rows below give T cell receptor beta chains drawn from one sample of a study of T-cell reconstitution after alpha-beta-depleted transplantation in children. TCRdb fed the PCR reads into MiXCR, producing one record per CDR3 protein. Among 250,000 to 350,000 distinct CDR3 sequences, approximately 20% were seen once, and the ten largest hold 10% to 11%. Sequences were derived from PBMCs, mostly from graft donor cells, sampled 180 days after TCRalphabeta/CD19-depleted stem cell transplant. The receptors were sampled from a male patient younger than 18 who had a stem cell transplant for acute lymphoblastic leukemia, so the T cells may come from the graft donor. Both conserved end residues are trimmed from each CDR3. D genes are given only for firm matches. The listing skips clone size in some rows; elsewhere it reads once, few, many or a size class.

TRBV24-1	TRBD2	NA	TRBJ2-7	ATSDFRAGDYEQY
TRBV6-2/TRBV6-3	TRBD2	few	TRBJ2-1	ASSYSSGRRDEQF
TRBV7-2	TRBD2	NA	TRBJ2-1	ASRVFVGRGGYNEQF
TRBV10-1	TRBD2	NA	TRBJ2-7	ASNLAVSYEQY
TRBV7-6	NA	few	TRBJ1-1	ASSLSGWNTEAF
TRBV28	NA	few	TRBJ2-1	ASSLTRNEQF
TRBV10-3	NA	NA	TRBJ2-3	AISETSDTQY
TRBV5-6	TRBD1	many	TRBJ2-1	ASRTDRGRRSYNEQF
TRBV20-1	NA	NA	TRBJ2-1	SARVWTEQF
TRBV7-3	TRBD2	NA	TRBJ2-7	ASSLISLAGVVSYEQY
TRBV7-7	TRBD1	NA	TRBJ2-5	ASSLGSGGVKTQY
TRBV5-1	TRBD2	few	TRBJ2-2	ASGAGGETGELF
TRBV4-1	NA	NA	TRBJ1-4	ASSHKGTTNEKLF
TRBV5-1	TRBD2	NA	TRBJ2-1	ACSLLPGLADEQF
TRBV7-6	NA	NA	TRBJ2-7	ASSLGLVGPNEQY
TRBV5-1	NA	NA	TRBJ2-3	ASSLGFRADTQY
TRBV18	NA	few	TRBJ1-2	ASSPSPRGDPLYGYT
TRBV11-2	TRBD1	NA	TRBJ1-2	ASSYSDRDLYGYT
TRBV28	TRBD1	few	TRBJ1-5	ASSLSPKQGRGQPQH
TRBV2	NA	NA	TRBJ2-7	ASRKDGSYEQY
TRBV20-1	NA	few	TRBJ2-3	SARAGADTQY
TRBV4-2	TRBD2	NA	TRBJ2-2	ASSHRLAGFTGELF
TRBV7-9	TRBD2	few	TRBJ2-5	ASSLILAGVPETQY